This passage covers 32 T cell receptor beta chains from one sample sequenced in a study of blood T cell repertoires in COVID-19. Libraries were prepared by immunoSEQ multiplex PCR; TCRdb keeps only in-frame clonotypes and omits some of them. Of about 160,000 clones in the sample, roughly 84% were seen once. What was sequenced was peripheral blood. The source is a middle-aged man with active or convalescent COVID-19.

The V call is TRBV7-6, the J call TRBJ1-5; D possibly corresponds to TRBD1 (5 bases). Trimming took off 2 bases at V and 4 bases at J, with 9 bases between the two ends. Germline values: CDR1 SGHVS, CDR2 FNYEAQ. This CDR3 spans 14 amino acids. The CDR3 loop is CASSLPGDNQPQHF. The CDR3 DNA is TGTGCCAGCAGCTTACCGGGGGATAATCAGCCCCAGCATTTT. The variable domain in full, completed from reference TRBV7-6 and TRBJ1-5, reads GAGVSQSPRYKVTKRGQDVALRCDPISGHVSLYWYRQALGQGPEFLTYFNYEAQQDKSGLPNDRFSAERPEGSISTLTIQRTEQRDSAMYRCASSLPGDNQPQHFGDGTRLSIL.

This chain links TRBV12-5 with TRBJ1-1, with TRBD1 matching over 8 bases. This CDR3 contains 14 residues. Germline values: CDR1 LGHNT, CDR2 FRNRAP. J gave up 4 bases and V 5 bases, and 6 bases lay outside the gene matches. DNA for the CDR3: TGTGCTAGTGGTCCCGACACAGGGGGCACTGAAGCTTTCTTT. This translates into CASGPDTGGTEAFF.

V gene TRBV2 combines with J gene TRBJ1-5, with 9 bases fitting TRBD1. V shed 6 bases and J 6 bases; nucleotides not matched to a gene: 9. The CDR3 extends over 15 amino acids. Germline assignment: CDR1 SNHLY and CDR2 FYNNEI. The CDR3 sequence: CASSQTGTGPQPQHF. The DNA of the CDR3 is TGTGCCAGCAGCCAGACCGGGACAGGGCCTCAGCCCCAGCATTTT.

The rearrangement links TRBV5-6 to TRBJ1-1; TRBD1 aligns across 10 bases. V was pared by 5 bases and J by 1 base, with 11 bases of the junction left unmatched. This CDR3 region has 17 residues. Germline-derived CDR1 and CDR2 are SGHDT and YYEEEE. CDR3 amino acids: CASRFRDRGLRNTEAFF. CDR3 DNA sequence: TGTGCCAGCAGGTTCCGGGACAGGGGATTAAGGAACACTGAAGCTTTCTTT.

The CDR3 bases are TGTGCCAGCAGTTCACCCGGGACAGGGGGCACTGAAGCTTTCTTT. Translation: CASSSPGTGGTEAFF. V is TRBV6-5 and J is TRBJ1-1; 11 bases are shared with TRBD1. The junction had 5 bases not matched to a gene; V was cut back by 4 bases and J by 4 bases. The CDR3 loop spans 15 amino acids. Germline CDR1 and CDR2: MNHEY and SVGAGI.

This clone has just one count. The V call is TRBV7-2, the J call TRBJ2-3, with D hard to call. The CDR3 spans 14 residues. Per the germline V gene, CDR1 is SGHTA and CDR2 is FQGNSA. V lost 1 base and J lost 4, with 9 bases in between. CDR3 sequence reads: CASSLEMAPDTQYF. The CDR3 DNA is TGTGCCAGCAGCTTAGAGATGGCCCCAGATACGCAGTATTTT.

The rearrangement links TRBV3-1 (or the pseudogene TRBV3-2) to TRBJ1-6; TRBD1 matches at 7 bases. CDR1 is LGHDT and CDR2 is YNNKEL in the germline V gene (reference sequence). The CDR3 length is 15 residues. Germline trimming cut 2 bases from V and 9 bases from J; bases unmatched to any gene: 7. The CDR3 DNA follows: TGTGCCAGCAGCCAATCAGCAGGGGGGCGTTCACCCCTCCACTTT. Translating gives CASSQSAGGRSPLHF.

The chain employs TRBV6-5 and TRBJ1-5; D is unresolved. This CDR3 is 13 amino acids long. The germline V and J ends were trimmed by 2 bases and 8 bases, with 10 bases remaining between them. Germline-derived CDR1 and CDR2 are MNHEY and SVGAGI. In DNA, the CDR3 is TGTGCCAGCAGTTACGACGAACGGGAGCCCCAGCATTTT. Translating it yields CASSYDEREPQHF.

This sequence joins TRBV7-2 and TRBJ1-1, with D possibly being TRBD1 (5 bases). The V and J ends lost 2 bases and 7 bases respectively, with 11 bases between them. Germline CDR1 and CDR2: SGHTA and FQGNSA. The CDR3 covers 13 residues. CDR3 sequence (DNA): TGTGCCAGCAGCTTAATTTGGGGCCATGAAGCTTTCTTT. Protein: CASSLIWGHEAFF.

The J gene is TRBJ1-5, the V gene TRBV9; the D gene is possibly TRBD1 (5 bases). Germline CDR1 reads SGDLS; CDR2 reads YYNGEE. V lost 2 bases to trimming and J lost 6 bases, with 15 bases between them. The length of the CDR3 is 15 residues. The CDR3 loop reads CASSVGLGGSQPQHF. The CDR3 nucleotides read TGTGCCAGCAGCGTCGGACTGGGGGGGTCTCAGCCCCAGCATTTT.

The sample holds a few counts of this clone. The gene calls are TRBV2 and TRBJ2-4; D not certain. The CDR3 is 13 residues long. Trimming stripped 7 bases from V and 5 bases from J, with 12 bases between. Germline V gene lookup returns CDR1 SNHLY and CDR2 FYNNEI. The CDR3 DNA reads as TGTGCCAGCACAGAGCGCAGAGAAAACATTCAGTACTTC. Its translation: CASTERRENIQYF.

This sequence joins TRBV29-1 and TRBJ2-1; no reliable D call. V lost 1 base to trimming and J lost 0 bases, with 10 bases between them. CDR3 length: 15 residues. Germline-derived CDR1 and CDR2 are SQVTM and ANQGSEA. Here the CDR3 reads CSVEGTESSYNEQFF. In nucleotides, the CDR3 is TGCAGCGTTGAAGGAACGGAGAGCTCCTACAATGAGCAGTTCTTC.

V usage is TRBV4-3 and J usage is TRBJ2-2, with a possible D match to TRBD2 (6 bases). Looked up from germline, CDR1 is LGHNA and CDR2 is YSLEER. The CDR3 has 15 amino acids. V dropped 1 base and J dropped 7 bases, with 13 bases sitting between them. The CDR3 loop is CASSQVGGMYGELFF. In DNA form, the CDR3 reads TGCGCCAGCAGCCAAGTAGGCGGGATGTACGGGGAGCTGTTTTTT.

The chain has TRBV5-5 and TRBJ1-1, with a tentative D call TRBD1 (6 bases). Trimming cost V 2 bases and J 3 bases, with 8 bases left between them. In germline, CDR1 is SGHKS, CDR2 YYEKEE (reference sequence). The CDR3 is 13 residues long. The CDR3 region has the DNA TGTGCCAGCAGCTTACAGGGTTACACTGAAGCTTTCTTT. It codes for CASSLQGYTEAFF.

The rearrangement joins TRBV6-5 to TRBJ1-1; D is uncertain. V lost 0 bases and J 4 bases, leaving 9 bases between the germline ends. CDR1 MNHEY and CDR2 SVGAGI come from the germline V gene. CDR3 length: 14 amino acids. This CDR3 is CASSYSIPGTEAFF. In DNA, the CDR3 is TGTGCCAGCAGTTACTCGATTCCGGGCACTGAAGCTTTCTTT.

This chain links TRBV19 with TRBJ2-1; D is unclear. Germline V gene lookup returns CDR1 LNHDA and CDR2 SQIVND (reference sequence). The ends were cut back, 5 bases at V and 8 bases at J, with 16 bases in the middle. This CDR3 region has 14 residues. The DNA of the CDR3 is TGTGCCAGTAGTCCCTCCGGGTCTTACGATGAGCAGTTCTTC. The encoded protein is CASSPSGSYDEQFF.

V and J are TRBV4-3 and TRBJ2-1, with D maybe TRBD1 (6 bases). Trimming pared 3 bases from V and 7 bases from J, leaving 16 bases between. CDR3 size: 15 residues. Germline V lookup: CDR1 LGHNA, CDR2 YSLEER. The CDR3 loop reads CASSQYGTTGNEQFF. CDR3 sequence (DNA): TGCGCCAGCAGCCAGTACGGGACAACTGGGAATGAGCAGTTCTTC.

This rearrangement joins TRBV5-5 to TRBJ2-2, with 10 bases matching TRBD1. The CDR3 loop spans 14 amino acids. V shed 5 bases and J 3 bases; nucleotides not matched to a gene: 1. Germline V gene lookup returns CDR1 SGHKS and CDR2 YYEKEE (reference sequence). CDR3 DNA sequence: TGTGCCAGCAGAGGACAGGGGGACACCGGGGAGCTGTTTTTT. It translates to CASRGQGDTGELFF.

The chain uses TRBV5-1 and TRBJ1-6, with D unclear. Germline V gives CDR1 SGHRS, CDR2 YFSETQ. V dropped 0 bases and J dropped 9 bases, with 7 bases sitting between them. The CDR3 consists of 13 residues. The chain's CDR3 is CASSLAGSSPLHF. CDR3 sequence (DNA): TGCGCCAGCAGCTTGGCGGGGAGTTCACCCCTCCACTTT.

V and J are TRBV15 and TRBJ1-1; D gene uncertain. V lost 1 base and J lost 7, with 10 bases in between. Germline V CDR1 and CDR2: LNHNV, YYDKDF (reference sequence). The CDR3 sequence is 13 residues long. As DNA, the CDR3 is TGTGCCACCAGCAGAGGGGGAGGGATTGAAGCTTTCTTT. This encodes CATSRGGGIEAFF. Drawing the rest from reference TRBV15 and TRBJ1-1, the complete variable domain is DAMVIQNPRYQVTQFGKPVTLSCSQTLNHNVMYWYQQKSSQAPKLLFHYYDKDFNNEADTPDNFQSRRPNTSFCFLDIRSPGLGDTAMYLCATSRGGGIEAFFGQGTRLTVV.

The CDR3 nucleotides read TGTGCCACCAGTGACTCGGGGGGGGGCGTCACAGATACGCAGTATTTT. The encoded protein is CATSDSGGGVTDTQYF. The V and J genes are TRBV24-1 and TRBJ2-3; TRBD2 matches at 8 bases. This CDR3 is 16 amino acids long. Germline CDR1 and CDR2: KGHDR and SFDVKD. Losses at the gene ends were 4 bases for V and 2 bases for J; bases not matched to a gene: 7.

The J gene is TRBJ2-2, the V gene TRBV29-1, with 7 bases that match TRBD1. CDR1 and CDR2 (germline): SQVTM, ANQGSEA. This CDR3 spans 14 amino acids. The J segment lost 4 bases and the V segment lost 5 bases, leaving 7 bases of the junction unmatched. The CDR3 reads CSVFSRGSTGELFF. Written as DNA, the CDR3 is TGCAGCGTTTTTAGCAGGGGGTCCACCGGGGAGCTGTTTTTT.

Details on this clone: Sequence at one end of the junction differs from germline and may be a read error. The rearrangement links TRBV25-1 to TRBJ2-7; a possible D gene is TRBD1 (5 bases). CDR3 length: 15 amino acids. Germline V gene lookup returns CDR1 MGHDK and CDR2 SYGVNS. CDR3 in DNA: TGTGCCAGCAGTGCCAGCCTGACAGTCTCCGACGAGCAGTACTTC. It codes for CASSASLTVSDEQYF.

V and J are TRBV29-1 and TRBJ1-1, with 11 nucleotides matching TRBD1. The germline V gene encodes CDR1 SQVTM and CDR2 ANQGSEA. This CDR3 contains 14 residues. V shed 4 bases, J shed 2 bases, and the junction held 3 bases outside the gene matches. For the CDR3, the DNA is TGCAGCGTTGGACGGACAGGGGGCAACACTGAAGCTTTCTTT. Amino acids: CSVGRTGGNTEAFF.

This sequence joins TRBV24-1 and TRBJ1-2; tentatively, D is TRBD1 (5 bases). The CDR3 length is 11 residues. Trimming left V 4 bases short and J 7 bases short, with 6 bases between. Germline values: CDR1 KGHDR, CDR2 SFDVKD. CDR3 residues: CATSEGGGYTF. Written as DNA, the CDR3 is TGTGCCACCAGTGAGGGGGGTGGCTACACCTTC.

The CDR3 sequence: CASSLRDRGRGSGANVLTF. The CDR3 coding sequence is TGTGCCAGCAGCCTCCGGGACAGGGGGCGCGGGTCTGGGGCCAACGTCCTGACTTTC. The chain carries TRBV7-8 and TRBJ2-6; 12 nucleotides line up with TRBD1. With 5 bases clipped from V and 1 base from J, the junction kept 9 bases outside the gene matches. Germline V gene data show CDR1 as SGHVS and CDR2 as FQNEAQ. The CDR3 spans 19 residues.

The chain links TRBV20-1 to TRBJ1-2; D is unclear. The CDR3 runs to 11 residues. The germline gives CDR1 DFQATT, CDR2 SNEGSKA (reference sequence). V was pared by 3 bases and J by 8 bases, with 10 bases between. The CDR3 loop is CSAREGAGYTF. In DNA form, the CDR3 reads TGCAGTGCTAGGGAGGGAGCGGGCTACACCTTC.

The chain couples TRBV15 to TRBJ1-1, with D possibly being TRBD1 (6 bases). V gave up 6 bases and J gave up 2 bases, with 25 bases separating them. Germline CDR1 reads LNHNV; CDR2 reads YYDKDF (reference sequence). The CDR3 totals 18 residues. CDR3 amino acids: CATSASTVGRTENTEAFF. The CDR3 DNA follows: TGTGCCACCAGTGCCAGCACAGTCGGGAGGACAGAAAACACTGAAGCTTTCTTT.

The chain couples TRBV6-5 to TRBJ2-7; 7 bases are shared with TRBD2. Losses at the gene ends were 6 bases for V and 3 bases for J; bases not matched to a gene: 2. This CDR3 has 12 residues. Germline V gives CDR1 MNHEY, CDR2 SVGAGI. The CDR3 DNA is TGTGCCAGCAGGACGGGGGGCTACGAGCAGTACTTC. Residues: CASRTGGYEQYF.

V usage is TRBV4-2 and J usage is TRBJ2-5; 9 nucleotides agree with TRBD2. This CDR3 contains 17 residues. Germline V gene lookup returns CDR1 LGHNA and CDR2 YNFKEQ. V lost 0 bases, J lost 0 bases, and 5 bases stayed unmatched. CDR3: CASSQEPSSGNQETQYF. The CDR3 bases are TGTGCCAGCAGCCAAGAGCCCTCTAGCGGGAACCAAGAGACCCAGTACTTC.

The J gene is TRBJ2-7, the V gene TRBV2, with 7 bases fitting TRBD2. This CDR3 has 14 residues. After removal of 3 bases from V and 2 bases from J, the junction contained 4 bases not matched to a gene. Per the germline V gene, CDR1 is SNHLY and CDR2 is FYNNEI. CDR3 sequence: CASSDPGRPYEQYF. The CDR3 region has the DNA TGTGCCAGCAGTGATCCCGGGAGGCCCTACGAGCAGTACTTC.

This rearrangement joins TRBV9 to TRBJ2-5, with 11 bases fitting TRBD2. The germline CDR1 and CDR2 sequences are SGDLS and YYNGEE. Trimming took 4 bases from V and 12 from J; bases not matched to a gene: 26. The CDR3 is made up of 19 amino acids. CDR3 residues: CASSSTGTSGPFPLIPKYF. For the CDR3, the DNA is TGTGCCAGCAGCTCGACCGGGACTAGCGGCCCCTTCCCCCTAATCCCCAAGTACTTC.